The 20 T cell receptor beta chains given below trace back to one sample, sequenced in a study of patients and donors after allogeneic stem cell transplantation. TCRdb processed the RT-PCR reads anew with MiXCR; each CDR3 protein has one entry. This table has about 200,000 distinct CDR3 sequences, less than 45% appearing once. Sequencing was performed on blood, either unsorted or a sorted T cell fraction (not recorded which). These receptors were taken from a human donor who was either an allogeneic HSCT recipient or a stem cell or donor lymphocyte infusion donor (not recorded which). It is not recorded whose cells these are; they may come from a transplant donor.

In this sample, this clonotype turned up a few times. The genes are TRBV25-1 and TRBJ2-1; 8 bases align to TRBD2. CDR1 MGHDK and CDR2 SYGVNS come from the germline V gene. The CDR3 covers 16 residues. V shed 2 bases and J 3 bases; nucleotides not matched to a gene: 6. Written as DNA, the CDR3 is TGTGCCAGCAGTGAAACGGGGGGGCGCTTCTACAATGAGCAGTTCTTC. Its translation is CASSETGGRFYNEQFF.

The chain employs TRBV12-3 or TRBV12-4 and TRBJ1-5; weak D call: TRBD1 (5 bases). The V gene lost 0 bases and the J gene lost 6 bases, with 12 bases spanning the gap. The CDR3 contains 15 residues. CDR3 sequence: CASSLAGTRGQPQHF. CDR3 nucleotides: TGTGCCAGCAGTTTAGCCGGGACTAGGGGTCAGCCCCAGCATTTT.

V is TRBV4-3 and J is TRBJ2-1; D unclear. This CDR3 spans 13 amino acids. Per germline, CDR1 LGHNA and CDR2 YSLEER. V was trimmed by 0 bases and J by 7 bases, leaving 7 bases between them. The chain's CDR3 is CASSQESGNEQFF. In DNA form, the CDR3 reads TGCGCCAGCAGCCAAGAATCCGGGAATGAGCAGTTCTTC.

Only a few counts were recorded for this clonotype. V and J are TRBV5-1 and TRBJ2-3, with D uncertain. The CDR3 runs to 15 residues. CDR1 is SGHRS, CDR2 YFSETQ, per germline. V shed 0 bases and J shed 2 bases, with 10 bases lying between them. CDR3 coding DNA: TGCGCCAGCAGCTTGGATGCACAGTACACAGATACGCAGTATTTT. This gives the protein CASSLDAQYTDTQYF.

The J gene is TRBJ1-2, the V gene TRBV7-9, with D hard to call. CDR3 length equals 13 residues. Germline CDR1 SEHNR, CDR2 FQNEAQ (reference sequence). Trimming pared 1 base from V and 4 bases from J, leaving 7 bases between. CDR3 loop: CASSLERIYGYTF. CDR3 sequence (DNA): TGTGCCAGCAGCTTAGAACGGATCTATGGCTACACCTTC. Full variable domain (remainder filled in from reference TRBV7-9 and TRBJ1-2): DTGVSQNPRHKITKRGQNVTFRCDPISEHNRLYWYRQTLGQGPEFLTYFQNEAQLEKSRLLSDRFSAERPKGSFSTLEIQRTEQGDSAMYLCASSLERIYGYTFGSGTRLTVV.

This clonotype appeared a few times. The chain carries TRBV7-2 and TRBJ1-6, with D unresolved. Between the trimmed V and J ends, which lost 3 bases and 9 bases, there was a span of 12 bases. CDR3 length equals 14 residues. Germline CDR1 reads SGHTA; CDR2 reads FQGNSA. CDR3 DNA sequence: TGTGCCAGCAGCTTCGTGGGCGGTAGTTCACCCCTCCACTTT. It codes for CASSFVGGSSPLHF. Complete variable domain (other parts from reference TRBV7-2 and TRBJ1-6): GAGVSQSPSNKVTEKGKDVELRCDPISGHTALYWYRQSLGQGLEFLIYFQGNSAPDKSGLPSDRFSAERTGGSVSTLTIQRTQQEDSAVYLCASSFVGGSSPLHFGNGTRLTVT.

This chain links TRBV6-2 or TRBV6-3 with TRBJ1-1; D is unresolved. There are 14 residues in the CDR3. Germline assignment: CDR1 MNHEY and CDR2 SVGEGT. Trimming took 7 bases from V and 0 from J, leaving 12 bases between them. The CDR3 DNA sequence: TGTGCCAGCAAAAAGGGTTTCATGAACACTGAAGCTTTCTTT. It specifies CASKKGFMNTEAFF.

This chain links TRBV4-3 with TRBJ2-3; D is uncertain. The germline gives CDR1 LGHNA, CDR2 YSLEER. The V and J ends lost 1 base and 2 bases respectively, with 7 bases between them. The CDR3 has 14 amino acids. The CDR3, as DNA: TGCGCCAGCAGCCAAGCGGAAATCACAGATACGCAGTATTTT. Translated, it gives CASSQAEITDTQYF.

The J gene is TRBJ2-1, the V gene TRBV2, with TRBD2 identical over 12 bases. V shed 3 bases and J 4 bases; nucleotides not matched to a gene: 4. Per germline, CDR1 SNHLY and CDR2 FYNNEI. The CDR3 has 16 residues. CDR3 bases: TGTGCCAGCAGTGACGCTAGCGGGAGGGCATACAATGAGCAGTTCTTC. It yields the protein CASSDASGRAYNEQFF.

The genes are TRBV12-3 or TRBV12-4 and TRBJ1-2; D uncertain. The CDR3 has 14 residues. V lost 4 bases and J lost 5, with 14 bases in between. The CDR3 is CASSSGGDGYGYTF. CDR3 DNA sequence: TGTGCCAGCAGTTCCGGTGGTGACGGGTATGGCTACACCTTC.

This clonotype was picked up a small number of times. As DNA, the CDR3 is TGCGCCAGCAGAGTAGCGGGAGAGACCGGGGAGCTGTTTTTT. Its translation is CASRVAGETGELFF. The J gene is TRBJ2-2, the V gene TRBV10-2, with TRBD2 identical over 9 bases. Per germline, CDR1 WSHSY and CDR2 SAAADI. V shed 6 bases and J 5 bases; nucleotides not matched to a gene: 4. The CDR3 is 14 residues long.

The sample holds a few counts of this clonotype. This chain uses TRBV9 with TRBJ1-1; tentatively, D is TRBD1 (5 bases). V shed 6 bases and J shed 1 base, with 10 bases lying between them. The CDR3 sequence is 13 residues long. Germline CDR1 reads SGDLS; CDR2 reads YYNGEE. DNA of the CDR3: TGTGCCAGCAAGGGGTCCGCGAACACTGAAGCTTTCTTT. Translating it yields CASKGSANTEAFF.

This rearrangement joins TRBV11-2 to TRBJ1-5, with 9 bases aligning to TRBD1. The V and J ends lost 4 bases and 3 bases, in that order; junction bases with no gene match: 4. CDR3 length: 15 residues. CDR1 and CDR2 from the germline V gene are SGHAT and FQNNGV. This chain's CDR3 is CASSSTGGPNQPQHF. CDR3 coding DNA: TGTGCCAGCAGCTCGACAGGGGGGCCCAATCAGCCCCAGCATTTT.

The rearrangement uses TRBV28 and TRBJ1-6; D remains unclear. The ends were cut back, 3 bases at V and 7 bases at J, with 13 bases in the middle. CDR1 and CDR2 (germline): MDHEN, SYDVKM. The CDR3 is made up of 15 amino acids. The CDR3 region is CASSFVEGRNSPLHF. As DNA, the CDR3 is TGTGCCAGCAGTTTTGTCGAGGGCCGGAATTCACCCCTCCACTTT.

CDR3 sequence: CASTRGQSYEQYF. The CDR3 DNA is TGTGCCAGTACCAGAGGACAGTCCTACGAGCAGTACTTC. The genes are TRBV19 and TRBJ2-7; the D gene is possibly TRBD1 (6 bases). Trimming stripped 7 bases from V and 1 base from J, with 11 bases between. Germline values: CDR1 LNHDA, CDR2 SQIVND (reference sequence). This CDR3 region has 13 residues.

V gene TRBV7-2 combines with J gene TRBJ2-1; D perhaps matches TRBD2 (5 bases). The CDR3 runs 14 residues. Germline CDR1 SGHTA, CDR2 FQGNSA. V shed 6 bases and J shed 4 bases, with 13 bases lying between them. CDR3 sequence (DNA): TGTGCCAGCAGTTCTCCAGCGGCTTACAATGAGCAGTTCTTC. Translated, it gives CASSSPAAYNEQFF.

The CDR3 DNA is TGCAGTGCTAGACTGGGGGAACGACCAGATACGCAGTATTTT. Translating gives CSARLGERPDTQYF. The chain employs TRBV20-1 and TRBJ2-3, with D possibly called TRBD1 or TRBD2 (5 bases each). Deletions cut 2 bases from V and 4 bases from J, with 13 bases between. Germline values: CDR1 DFQATT, CDR2 SNEGSKA (reference sequence). The CDR3 consists of 14 residues.

The V and J genes are TRBV7-9 and TRBJ2-1, with D unclear. The CDR3 sequence is 14 residues long. With 5 bases removed from V and 6 bases from J, the gap between germline ends came to 14 bases. The germline gives CDR1 SEHNR, CDR2 FQNEAQ (reference sequence). This CDR3 is CASSPASPGNEQFF. The CDR3 bases are TGTGCCAGCAGCCCGGCCTCACCGGGCAATGAGCAGTTCTTC. Together with reference TRBV7-9 and TRBJ2-1, the CDR3 gives the full variable domain: DTGVSQNPRHKITKRGQNVTFRCDPISEHNRLYWYRQTLGQGPEFLTYFQNEAQLEKSRLLSDRFSAERPKGSFSTLEIQRTEQGDSAMYLCASSPASPGNEQFFGPGTRLTVL.

The genes are TRBV2 and TRBJ2-1, with 10 bases aligning to TRBD2. The J segment lost 13 bases and the V segment lost 1 base, leaving 4 bases of the junction unmatched. The germline V gene encodes CDR1 SNHLY and CDR2 FYNNEI. CDR3 length equals 13 residues. The CDR3 coding sequence is TGTGCCAGCAGTGAAGGACTAGCGGGTGACCAGTTCTTC. Its protein is CASSEGLAGDQFF.

V is TRBV20-1 and J is TRBJ2-1; TRBD2 agrees at 10 bases. Germline values: CDR1 DFQATT, CDR2 SNEGSKA (reference sequence). The CDR3 length is 15 residues. V was pared by 6 bases and J by 8 bases, with 13 bases of the junction left unmatched. DNA of the CDR3: TGCAGTGCCACGCCAACTAGCGGGACTGGGGATGAGCAGTTCTTC. Its translation is CSATPTSGTGDEQFF.